This T cell receptor beta chain came from a study of CD8 T cells in ankylosing spondylitis. Each CDR3 protein gets one entry after TCRdb re-called the 5' RACE reads with MiXCR. Of roughly 150,000 distinct CDR3 sequences in the sample, around a third were seen once. Germline trimming cut 6 bases from V and 3 bases from J; bases unmatched to any gene: 7. Germline CDR1 MNHNS, CDR2 SASEGT. This CDR3 contains 15 residues. Concerning this clonotype: Its antigen remains unknown.

Study conclusions and caveats: Disease-linked clones reportedly showed significant enrichment in matched ankylosing spondylitis synovial fluid.

This chain links TRBV6-1 with TRBJ2-2, with TRBD2 identical over 7 bases. The sequencing sample was made of synovial fluid, either unsorted or a sorted T cell fraction (not recorded which). This TCR derives from a male donor with ankylosing spondylitis. In DNA, the CDR3 is TGTGCCAGCAGACCCCCAGGGAGGGACACCGGGGAGCTGTTTTTT. It specifies CASRPPGRDTGELFF.